The T cell receptor (beta chain) under discussion was sequenced for a study of T cells in narcolepsy. Between the trimmed V and J ends, which lost 2 bases and 4 bases, there was a span of 9 bases. CDR1 GTSNPN and CDR2 SVGIG come from the germline V gene (reference sequence). The CDR3 covers 14 residues. The data were produced by immunoSEQ multiplex PCR, yet TCRdb's version contains in-frame clones alone and is incomplete. This sample has more than 10,000 clones, with 60% to 80% found just once. The TCR sequence derives from a human donor with narcolepsy. The sequenced material came from CD45RA- memory CD8+ T cells from PBMCs. The J gene is TRBJ2-6, the V gene TRBV30; tentative D call: TRBD1 (6 bases). DNA for the CDR3: TGTGCCTGGAGTCGGACAGTCGGGGCCAACGTCCTGACTTTC. Translating gives CAWSRTVGANVLTF.